This TCR beta chain was captured in a study of OX40 agonist ivuxolimab in advanced cancers. Regarding the research as a whole: Ivuxolimab, which targeted the costimulatory receptor OX40 (CD134), was an agonistic, fully human IgG2 monoclonal antibody. Intravenous ivuxolimab was administered to patients every 2 weeks at six dose levels: 0.01, 0.1, 0.3, 1.5, 3 and 10 mg/kg. Among the 50 to 55 dose-escalation patients, some 20 had hepatocellular carcinoma, approximately 15 melanoma, 9 renal cell carcinoma and 9 head and neck cancer. The dose-escalation cohort was about 86% male with a mean age of about 60 years, ranging from roughly 20 to 80. Prior anti-PD-1, anti-PD-L1 or anti-CTLA-4 therapy was permitted, and checkpoint inhibitors had been received by roughly two fifths of dose-escalation patients. Three dose-escalation patients achieved partial responses, one with hepatocellular carcinoma and two with cutaneous melanoma. The purpose of peripheral TCRbeta sequencing was to test whether ivuxolimab changed TCR sequence diversity and led to clonal T-cell expansion. The paper describes the monotherapy dose-escalation part (N ≈ 49 patients) of the phase I trial of ivuxolimab. Broader findings and caveats from the paper: On average, CD8+ T cells showed more expanded clones than CD4+ T cells after ivuxolimab. Low levels of normalized T-cell clonal expansion were also seen in some nonresponding patients. The antigen specificity of the clonally expanded peripheral T cells was not determined. In partial responders in the 0.1-3.0 mg/kg groups, normalized peripheral clonal expansion was found to be among the lowest, especially among CD8+ T cells. At doses from 0.1 to 3.0 mg/kg, clonal expansion was seen in both CD4+ and CD8+ blood T cells between baseline and week 6.

The trial excluded patients who had a history of autoimmune disease or who were on systemic immunosuppression. Peripheral blood for TCR sequencing was drawn from every dose cohort at baseline, at cycle 4 day 1 and at cycle 7 day 1. Samples were obtained from an open-label, multicenter, first-in-human phase I dose-escalation trial of ivuxolimab. The trial enrolled adults with locally advanced or metastatic head and neck squamous cell, hepatocellular, melanoma or renal cell carcinoma. Before TCR sequencing, CD4+ and CD8+ T cells were separately sorted from peripheral blood. In this sample, this clone turned up once. Its antigen is currently not known. At one end, the junction sequence differs from germline, possibly due to a read error. The CDR3 contains 14 residues, cysteine and phenylalanine counted. The sequence is cut down to CDR3 DNA, 42 bases in frame from base 1. Per the germline V gene (reference sequence), SSHAT is the CDR1 and FNYEAQ is the CDR2.

Genomic DNA was extracted from sorted cells for sequencing of the TCRbeta CDR3 region. The immunoSEQ Assay was used for sequencing of TCRbeta CDR3 regions. TCRdb took over this immuneACCESS table, retaining in-frame rearrangements with V and J assigned. Such tables are incomplete; in checked studies, under half of the missing clones stem from an unresolved V gene, and the remainder is unexplained. The sample table contains about 68,000 clones; only one count was recorded for roughly 88% of them. The ten largest clones add up to around 1.5% of the sample. This sequence originates from an adult with an advanced solid tumor such as melanoma, head and neck, liver or kidney cancer. This sample comprised CD4+ or CD8+ T cells sorted from blood, obtained in a trial of the OX40 agonist ivuxolimab. The chain is assembled from TRBV7-7 and TRBJ2-5, and TRBD2 may be the D gene, going by 6 matching bases. For the CDR3, the sequence is CASSFSGGQETQYF. The DNA is as follows: TGTGCTAGCAGCTTCTCTGGGGGGCAAGAGACCCAGTACTTC.